This T cell receptor beta chain was sequenced during a study of shared clonotypes between healthy human individuals. TCRdb's copy holds only in-frame clones and misses some; the assay was immunoSEQ multiplex PCR. The sample lists 500,000 to 650,000 clones; 70% to 80% were seen once. This clone was detected only a few times. This CDR3 is built from 16 residues. Germline CDR1 and CDR2: MNHEY and SVGAGI. Deletions cut 4 bases from V and 3 bases from J, with 19 bases between. The chain recombines TRBV6-5 with TRBJ2-7; a weak D match, TRBD1 (5 bases). This TCR came from a middle-aged woman in good health. Some clones in this sample may be carry-over from other donors' samples. The source material was PBMCs. CDR3 coding DNA: TGTGCCAGCAGTTTTGGACACCCGGGCGTAGGCTACGAGCAGTACTTC. Encoded protein: CASSFGHPGVGYEQYF.